This entry lists 20 T cell receptor beta chains sequenced from one sample in a study of blood T cell repertoires in COVID-19. Sequencing used immunoSEQ multiplex PCR; TCRdb keeps in-frame clones, though not all of them. The repertoire holds roughly 290,000 clones, with approximately 87% as singletons. The sequenced sample was peripheral blood. Source of these receptors: a woman between 45 and 60 years old who had recovered from COVID-19.

The V gene is TRBV18, the J gene TRBJ2-2; possible D gene TRBD1, 6 bases. Germline assignment: CDR1 KGHSH and CDR2 LQKENI. V was shortened by 11 bases and J by 1 base, with 11 bases between the two germline ends. The CDR3 contains 13 residues. The chain's CDR3 is CAAQTGNTGELFF. CDR3 nucleotides: TGTGCCGCGCAGACAGGGAACACCGGGGAGCTGTTTTTT.

In nucleotides, the CDR3 is TGTGCCAGCAGCTCCCGGGGACAGGGGGAAGGTGGCTACACCTTC. Amino acids: CASSSRGQGEGGYTF. The rearrangement uses TRBV6-6 and TRBJ1-2, with 11 bases identical to TRBD1. CDR1 and CDR2 from the germline V gene are MNHNY and SVGAGI (reference sequence). CDR3 length: 15 amino acids. Unmatched junction bases numbered 10, after V lost 6 bases and J lost 7 bases.

This clone is a singleton in its sample. This chain connects TRBV20-1 to TRBJ2-3; D is perhaps TRBD1 (6 bases). Trimming left V 7 bases short and J 7 bases short, with 12 bases between. Germline V gene sequence: CDR1 DFQATT, CDR2 SNEGSKA (reference sequence). There are 11 residues in the CDR3. CDR3 region: CSEQGDNTQYF. The CDR3 nucleotides read TGCAGTGAACAGGGCGATAATACGCAGTATTTT.

J is TRBJ1-2 and V is TRBV18, with a tentative D call TRBD1 (6 bases). The CDR3 spans 13 residues. Germline V lookup: CDR1 KGHSH, CDR2 LQKENI. Between the trimmed V and J ends, which lost 6 bases and 8 bases, there was a span of 16 bases. The CDR3 reads CASSQGPREGYTF. The CDR3 DNA reads TGTGCCAGCTCGCAGGGGCCGCGGGAGGGCTACACCTTC.

The rearrangement uses TRBV7-9 and TRBJ1-3, with 7 nucleotides matching TRBD1. V gave up 1 base and J gave up 0 bases; unmatched junction bases: 6. Per the germline V gene, CDR1 is SEHNR and CDR2 is FQNEAQ (reference sequence). The CDR3 covers 17 residues. CDR3 residues: CASSLVTRDSSGNTIYF. The DNA of the CDR3 is TGTGCCAGCAGCTTAGTAACCCGGGACAGCTCTGGAAACACCATATATTTT. The complete variable domain, with remaining parts taken from reference TRBV7-9 and TRBJ1-3, reads DTGVSQNPRHKITKRGQNVTFRCDPISEHNRLYWYRQTLGQGPEFLTYFQNEAQLEKSRLLSDRFSAERPKGSFSTLEIQRTEQGDSAMYLCASSLVTRDSSGNTIYFGEGSWLTVV.

V and J are TRBV7-2 and TRBJ2-2; 8 bases map to TRBD2. V lost 4 bases, J lost 7 bases, and 8 bases stayed unmatched. Looked up from germline, CDR1 is SGHTA and CDR2 is FQGNSA. CDR3 length equals 15 residues. Written as DNA, the CDR3 is TGTGCCAGCAGCTCCGTCCCGGGGGGGGACGGGGAGCTGTTTTTT. This translates into CASSSVPGGDGELFF.

CDR3 residues: CASSYGPLGGYEQYF. The CDR3 DNA reads TGTGCCAGCAGTTACGGCCCCCTTGGAGGCTACGAGCAGTACTTC. This rearrangement joins TRBV6-2 or TRBV6-3 to TRBJ2-7; possibly TRBD2 for D (5 bases). Trimming shortened V by 2 bases and J by 3 bases, and 14 bases separated the two germline ends. Germline lookup yields CDR1 MNHEY and CDR2 SVGEGT. CDR3 length: 15 amino acids.

The V call is TRBV19, the J call TRBJ1-5, with 8 bases identical to TRBD1. V dropped 7 bases and J dropped 7; count of bases not matched to a gene: 12. The CDR3 spans 15 residues. Germline V lookup: CDR1 LNHDA, CDR2 SQIVND (reference sequence). The CDR3 region is CASKREDRVSQPQHF. CDR3 sequence (DNA): TGTGCCAGTAAGCGCGAGGACAGGGTTAGCCAGCCCCAGCATTTT.

The chain links TRBV2 to TRBJ2-5; TRBD1 is a possible D gene (5 bases). V lost 5 bases and J lost 5, with 12 bases in between. The CDR3 runs 13 residues. Germline CDR1 is SNHLY and CDR2 is FYNNEI. The CDR3 region is CASSLKGAETQYF. The CDR3 DNA reads TGTGCCAGCAGTCTTAAAGGGGCGGAGACCCAGTACTTC.

V and J are TRBV2 and TRBJ2-5; D remains ambiguous. Germline V gene sequence: CDR1 SNHLY, CDR2 FYNNEI. The V end lost 4 bases, the J end lost 5 bases, and 11 bases lay between the germline ends. The CDR3 consists of 13 residues. CDR3 sequence reads: CASSALAWETQYF. For the CDR3, the DNA is TGTGCCAGCAGTGCCTTAGCTTGGGAGACCCAGTACTTC.

Of note for this clone: Other DNA sequences in this specimen translate into the identical CDR3. The V and J genes are TRBV5-1 and TRBJ2-3; tentatively, D is TRBD2 (6 bases). There are 16 residues in the CDR3. Trimming took 0 bases from V and 1 from J, leaving 12 bases between them. Germline CDR1 is SGHRS and CDR2 is YFSETQ. CDR3 DNA: TGCGCCAGCAGCTTGGCCGGAGGGTGGGGCACAGATACGCAGTATTTT. It specifies CASSLAGGWGTDTQYF.

The chain carries TRBV28 and TRBJ2-2; D is possibly TRBD2 (5 bases). The CDR3 is made up of 14 amino acids. Trimming cost V 4 bases and J 5 bases, with 11 bases left between them. CDR1 is MDHEN, CDR2 SYDVKM, per germline. The chain's CDR3 is CASSSERRTGELFF. CDR3 in DNA: TGTGCCAGCAGTTCAGAACGGAGGACCGGGGAGCTGTTTTTT.

The chain carries TRBV7-8 and TRBJ1-2; a possible D gene is TRBD1 (6 bases). Germline V gives CDR1 SGHVS, CDR2 FQNEAQ. V gave up 4 bases and J gave up 4 bases, with 13 bases separating them. CDR3 size: 14 residues. CDR3 bases: TGTGCCAGCAGCTCGGACAGCGTGCTCTATGGCTACACCTTC. Amino acid sequence: CASSSDSVLYGYTF. Using reference TRBV7-8 and TRBJ1-2 for the parts outside the CDR3, the full variable domain is GAGVSQSPRYKVAKRGQDVALRCDPISGHVSLFWYQQALGQGPEFLTYFQNEAQLDKSGLPSDRFFAERPEGSVSTLKIQRTQQEDSAVYLCASSSDSVLYGYTFGSGTRLTVV.

The chain is built from TRBV5-1 and TRBJ2-1, with TRBD2 matching 8 bases. The CDR3 is 15 residues long. CDR1 is SGHRS and CDR2 is YFSETQ in the germline V gene. J gave up 7 bases and V 1 base, and 7 bases lay outside the gene matches. The CDR3 sequence is CASSLFAGGGNEQFF. CDR3 sequence (DNA): TGCGCCAGCAGCTTGTTCGCGGGGGGTGGTAATGAGCAGTTCTTC. The full variable domain, its missing parts supplied by reference TRBV5-1 and TRBJ2-1, is KAGVTQTPRYLIKTRGQQVTLSCSPISGHRSVSWYQQTPGQGLQFLFEYFSETQRNKGNFPGRFSGRQFSNSRSEMNVSTLELGDSALYLCASSLFAGGGNEQFFGPGTRLTVL.

The V call is TRBV9, the J call TRBJ2-3; 13 positions match TRBD2. Per germline, CDR1 SGDLS and CDR2 YYNGEE. This CDR3 is 17 amino acids long. The J segment lost 2 bases and the V segment lost 5 bases, leaving 8 bases of the junction unmatched. The CDR3 DNA reads as TGTGCCAGCAGAAGGACTAGCGGGAGTTATTCCACAGATACGCAGTATTTT. Protein product: CASRRTSGSYSTDTQYF. The full variable domain, its missing parts supplied by reference TRBV9 and TRBJ2-3, is DSGVTQTPKHLITATGQRVTLRCSPRSGDLSVYWYQQSLDQGLQFLIQYYNGEERAKGNILERFSAQQFPDLHSELNLSSLELGDSALYFCASRRTSGSYSTDTQYFGPGTRLTVL.

V gene TRBV4-2 combines with J gene TRBJ2-1; D gene unclear. The CDR3 sequence is 11 residues long. Germline CDR1 is LGHNA and CDR2 is YNFKEQ. Trimming took 1 base from V and 8 from J, leaving 3 bases between them. In nucleotides, the CDR3 is TGTGCCAGCAGCCAAGGAGATGAGCAGTTCTTC. It translates to CASSQGDEQFF.

Notes on this clone: Other nucleotide sequences in the sample specify the same CDR3. CDR3 nucleotide sequence: TGTGCCAGCAGCGTCGGACAGGGCACCAACTATGGCTACACCTTC. This gives the protein CASSVGQGTNYGYTF. The rearrangement joins TRBV9 to TRBJ1-2; 8 bases are a match to TRBD1. J lost 2 bases, V lost 2 bases, and 5 bases had no gene match. The CDR3 contains 15 residues. Germline lookup yields CDR1 SGDLS and CDR2 YYNGEE.

The chain links TRBV5-4 to TRBJ2-3; possible D gene TRBD2, 5 bases. The length of the CDR3 is 15 residues. The V end lost 2 bases, the J end lost 3 bases, and 13 bases lay between the germline ends. CDR1 and CDR2 from the germline V gene are SGHNT and YYREEE (reference sequence). CDR3 sequence: CASSLRGIATDTQYF. The DNA of the CDR3 is TGTGCCAGCAGCTTACGGGGAATTGCTACAGATACGCAGTATTTT.

The chain uses TRBV5-1 and TRBJ1-1; unclear D gene. Germline CDR1 SGHRS, CDR2 YFSETQ. V gave up 4 bases and J gave up 0 bases, with 7 bases separating them. This CDR3 is 13 amino acids long. In DNA, the CDR3 is TGCGCCAGCAGCATCGGTTTGAACACTGAAGCTTTCTTT. It codes for CASSIGLNTEAFF. Variable domain in full (rest from reference TRBV5-1 and TRBJ1-1): KAGVTQTPRYLIKTRGQQVTLSCSPISGHRSVSWYQQTPGQGLQFLFEYFSETQRNKGNFPGRFSGRQFSNSRSEMNVSTLELGDSALYLCASSIGLNTEAFFGQGTRLTVV.

The chain joins TRBV9 to TRBJ1-1, with no clear D. Germline V gene lookup returns CDR1 SGDLS and CDR2 YYNGEE. Trimming stripped 4 bases from V and 8 bases from J, with 18 bases between. The CDR3 spans 14 residues. The CDR3: CASSTTSGLAEAFF. As DNA, the CDR3 is TGTGCCAGCAGCACCACATCGGGATTAGCAGAAGCTTTCTTT.